This record concerns one T cell receptor (beta chain) sequence. Its cognate antigen is unknown. TCRdb independently ran MiXCR on the reads; one entry per CDR3 protein. The data show approximately 390,000 distinct CDR3 sequences, about 32% seen once. These data come from a study of T cell repertoires in cytomegalovirus infection. The CDR3 contains 14 residues. Per the germline V gene, CDR1 is SGHDT and CDR2 is YYEEEE. Trimming pared 1 base from V and 3 bases from J, leaving 10 bases between. This chain links TRBV5-6 with TRBJ1-2; D possibly corresponds to TRBD1 (6 bases). This specimen was cultured PBMCs, taken from culture after CMV antigen stimulation. The clonotype comes from a human donor in good health (CMV status not recorded). Some clones in this sample may be carry-over from other donors' samples. The CDR3 bases are TGTGCCAGCAGCTTGACAGGGAAGGACTATGGCTACACCTTC. It is translated as CASSLTGKDYGYTF.